One and the same sample provided the 20 T cell receptor beta chains below, sequenced in a study of T cell clonotyping in hematopoietic cell transplantation. Described time point: recipient sample about 28 days before transplant, after cytoreduction. Sequencing used immunoSEQ multiplex PCR; TCRdb keeps in-frame clones, though not all of them. The sample gives tens of thousands of clones, approximately 82% of which show up once; 24% is in the top ten. The sample consisted of peripheral blood mononuclear cells, taken before stem cell transplant. Receptor source: a woman aged 55-69 years with acute myeloid leukemia. Some clones in this sample may be carry-over from other donors' samples.

This chain links TRBV28 with TRBJ2-2; 10 bases fit TRBD2. Germline lookup yields CDR1 MDHEN and CDR2 SYDVKM. V shed 6 bases and J 5 bases; nucleotides not matched to a gene: 12. The CDR3 consists of 17 residues. CDR3 sequence: CASRGTSDERGTGELFF. CDR3 sequence (DNA): TGTGCCAGCAGAGGGACTAGCGATGAGAGAGGGACCGGGGAGCTGTTTTTT.

This chain uses TRBV6-5 with TRBJ2-5, with 8 nucleotides matching TRBD1. CDR1 and CDR2 from the germline V gene are MNHEY and SVGAGI. This CDR3 contains 15 residues. Germline trimming cut 1 base from V and 3 bases from J; bases unmatched to any gene: 4. CDR3 region: CASSYYRTGKETQYF. DNA of the CDR3: TGTGCCAGCAGTTACTATAGGACAGGGAAAGAGACCCAGTACTTC.

The J gene is TRBJ2-7, the V gene TRBV6-5, with unresolved D. Germline CDR1 reads MNHEY; CDR2 reads SVGAGI. CDR3 length: 13 residues. Deletions cut 2 bases from V and 0 bases from J, with 5 bases between. The CDR3 sequence is CASSYVGSYEQYF. For the CDR3, the DNA is TGTGCCAGCAGTTACGTGGGCTCCTACGAGCAGTACTTC.

The chain couples TRBV5-1 to TRBJ1-2; TRBD1 is a possible D gene (6 bases). This CDR3 region has 16 residues. The V end was cut by 3 bases, the J end by 1 base, with 16 bases between. The germline V gene encodes CDR1 SGHRS and CDR2 YFSETQ. CDR3 residues: CASSSDATGNNYGYTF. The CDR3 region has the DNA TGCGCCAGCAGCTCCGACGCAACAGGGAATAACTATGGCTACACCTTC.

This clone was counted a few times. The rearrangement links TRBV10-3 to TRBJ1-5; unclear D gene. V dropped 0 bases and J dropped 6 bases, with 12 bases sitting between them. Germline V gene data show CDR1 as ENHRY and CDR2 as SYGVKD. The CDR3 totals 15 residues. The CDR3 loop is CAISESGRVAQPQHF. The DNA of the CDR3 is TGTGCCATCAGTGAGTCGGGGAGGGTGGCTCAGCCCCAGCATTTT.

V gene TRBV7-6 combines with J gene TRBJ1-4, with D possibly being TRBD1 (6 bases). The germline V gene encodes CDR1 SGHVS and CDR2 FNYEAQ. This CDR3 has 16 residues. V dropped 3 bases and J dropped 4 bases, with 15 bases sitting between them. The CDR3 region is CASSLSGGGINEKLFF. The DNA of the CDR3 is TGTGCCAGCAGCTTGAGCGGGGGGGGCATTAATGAAAAACTGTTTTTT.

This clone has more than one count but fewer than ten. The genes are TRBV7-2 and TRBJ1-4; possibly TRBD1 for D (6 bases). Trimming removed 2 bases at V and 4 bases at J, with 8 bases between. The CDR3 spans 14 residues. The V gene's germline CDR1 is SGHTA and CDR2 FQGNSA. CDR3 protein: CASSLSGDNEKLFF. CDR3 sequence (DNA): TGTGCCAGCAGCTTATCAGGGGATAATGAAAAACTGTTTTTT.

This clone was seen just once. This rearrangement joins TRBV5-4 to TRBJ2-6; 9 bases match TRBD2. This CDR3 region has 16 residues. With 4 bases clipped from V and 2 bases from J, the junction kept 4 bases outside the gene matches. Germline CDR1 reads SGHNT; CDR2 reads YYREEE (reference sequence). CDR3 nucleotides: TGTGCCAGCAGCCTCGGCGGGGGGGCTGGGGCCAACGTCCTGACTTTC. Protein product: CASSLGGGAGANVLTF.

The genes are TRBV6-5 and TRBJ1-5; 10 positions agree with TRBD1. With V trimmed by 8 bases and J by 3 bases, 7 bases remained unmatched. The germline V gene has CDR1 MNHEY and CDR2 SVGAGI. The CDR3 is made up of 15 amino acids. The CDR3: CASGRTGGDNQPQHF. The CDR3 DNA reads as TGTGCCAGCGGCCGGACAGGGGGTGACAATCAGCCCCAGCATTTT.

A few counts support this clone. The chain joins TRBV19 to TRBJ1-2; a possible D gene is TRBD1 (5 bases). Trimming took off 6 bases at V and 8 bases at J, with 13 bases between the two ends. The CDR3 totals 12 residues. Germline V lookup: CDR1 LNHDA, CDR2 SQIVND (reference sequence). The DNA of the CDR3 is TGTGCCAGTAGCAGGGTGGAAGGAGGCTACACCTTC. Translated, it gives CASSRVEGGYTF.

A single count supports this clone. The V and J genes are TRBV6-1 and TRBJ2-7; D gene uncertain. The length of the CDR3 is 13 residues. Trimming pared 5 bases from V and 3 bases from J, leaving 11 bases between. CDR1 and CDR2 from the germline V gene are MNHNS and SASEGT. The CDR3: CASSFSENYEQYF. CDR3 DNA sequence: TGTGCCAGCAGTTTCTCGGAAAACTACGAGCAGTACTTC.

The genes are TRBV18 and TRBJ2-7, with D possibly being TRBD1 or TRBD2 (6 bases each). Trimming pared 0 bases from V and 3 bases from J, leaving 15 bases between. Germline V lookup: CDR1 KGHSH, CDR2 LQKENI. CDR3 length: 16 amino acids. The DNA of the CDR3 is TGTGCCAGCTCACCACCTTTTGAGGGGGGCAGCTACGAGCAGTACTTC. This sequence encodes CASSPPFEGGSYEQYF.

CDR3 sequence reads: CASSLGAPGADTQYF. In DNA, the CDR3 is TGTGCCAGCAGCTTAGGCGCACCGGGGGCAGATACGCAGTATTTT. The chain recombines TRBV7-2 with TRBJ2-3; tentatively, D is TRBD2 (6 bases). Germline-derived CDR1 and CDR2 are SGHTA and FQGNSA. Trimming pared 1 base from V and 4 bases from J, leaving 12 bases between. The CDR3 runs to 15 residues.

This clone was seen once. The chain uses TRBV21-1 and TRBJ2-1. TRBV21-1 is termed a pseudogene. This CDR3 has 18 residues. CDR3 loop: CASSERYYRDLLYNEQFF. The CDR3 DNA follows: TGTGCCAGCAGCGAAAGATATTACCGGGACCTCCTTTACAATGAGCAGTTCTTC.

The V call is TRBV19, the J call TRBJ2-2; no clear D. Germline values: CDR1 LNHDA, CDR2 SQIVND (reference sequence). The CDR3 spans 16 residues. Trimming took off 5 bases at V and 0 bases at J, with 13 bases between the two ends. CDR3 sequence (DNA): TGTGCCAGTAGTGTGGACGGCAATACGAACACCGGGGAGCTGTTTTTT. The encoded protein is CASSVDGNTNTGELFF.

The V gene is TRBV6-5, the J gene TRBJ1-2; tentative D call: TRBD1 (6 bases). The CDR3 is made up of 14 amino acids. Germline CDR1 reads MNHEY; CDR2 reads SVGAGI. V lost 6 bases, J lost 3 bases, and 14 bases lay in between. The CDR3 reads CASRDSLSYYGYTF. CDR3 nucleotide sequence: TGTGCCAGCAGGGACAGCCTATCTTACTATGGCTACACCTTC.

This clone has only one observation. The V and J genes are TRBV2 and TRBJ2-7; D unclear. V lost 4 bases, J lost 4 bases, and 8 bases lay in between. Germline-derived CDR1 and CDR2 are SNHLY and FYNNEI. The CDR3 totals 12 residues. The CDR3 bases are TGTGCCAGCAGTGGGAACCAATACGAGCAGTACTTC. Translating gives CASSGNQYEQYF. The complete variable domain, with remaining parts taken from reference TRBV2 and TRBJ2-7, reads EPEVTQTPSHQVTQMGQEVILRCVPISNHLYFYWYRQILGQKVEFLVSFYNNEISEKSEIFDDQFSVERPDGSNFTLKIRSTKLEDSAMYFCASSGNQYEQYFGPGTRLTVT.

The gene calls are TRBV7-8 and TRBJ2-2, with D possibly being TRBD2 (6 bases). Per germline, CDR1 SGHVS and CDR2 FQNEAQ. This CDR3 region has 16 residues. Trimming took 4 bases from V and 2 from J, leaving 14 bases between them. CDR3 DNA sequence: TGTGCCAGCAGCTCAAGGGAGGCAGACAACACCGGGGAGCTGTTTTTT. It is translated as CASSSREADNTGELFF.

The gene calls are TRBV6-5 and TRBJ2-7; 11 bases fit TRBD2. V gave up 6 bases and J gave up 8 bases; unmatched junction bases: 12. The V gene's germline CDR1 is MNHEY and CDR2 SVGAGI. The CDR3 runs 15 residues. The CDR3: CASSELLAGEDKQYF. In DNA, the CDR3 is TGTGCCAGCAGCGAACTACTAGCGGGAGAGGATAAGCAGTACTTC.

The chain is built from TRBV27 and TRBJ2-3; D unclear. Germline CDR1 MNHEY, CDR2 SMNVEV (reference sequence). Between the trimmed V and J ends, which lost 2 bases and 5 bases, there was a span of 20 bases. The CDR3 contains 17 residues. DNA for the CDR3: TGTGCCAGCAGTTTAAACCCGGCCCTTCAAATGGGAGATACGCAGTATTTT. The encoded protein is CASSLNPALQMGDTQYF.